The subject of this entry is one TCR beta chain. The antigen is unknown. The time point: week 5, during vaccination. All doses held 300 ug of mutant IDH1 20-mer peptide, with topical imiquimod. The source of the sample is a study of a mutant IDH1 vaccine in newly diagnosed glioma. The wider study: Eight vaccinations were given in weeks 1, 3, 5, 7, 11, 15, 19 and 23. Vaccines were begun 4-6 weeks after radiotherapy alone, or with temozolomide cycles.

Study results and caveats: Changes to the top peripheral T cell clonotypes appeared unrelated to pseudoprogression. Vaccine-induced immune responses occurred in roughly 95% of patients.

The germline V gene encodes CDR1 SQVTM and CDR2 ANQGSEA. Trimming removed 4 bases from V and 7 bases from J, with 11 bases in between. The CDR3 has 12 residues. Generated by immunoSEQ multiplex PCR, the TCRdb table keeps only in-frame clones and is missing some. The sample includes some 38,000 clones, around three quarters of them seen just once. This chain joins TRBV29-1 and TRBJ1-5, with D maybe TRBD1 (5 bases). This TCR was recovered from a man between 40 and 49 years old with glioma. The specimen was PBMCs, collected from a glioma patient whose treatment included an IDH1 peptide vaccine. The DNA for the CDR3 is TGCAGCGTTGTTAGGGACGGGCAGCCCCAGCATTTT. It translates to CSVVRDGQPQHF. The full variable domain, its missing parts supplied by reference TRBV29-1 and TRBJ1-5, is SAVISQKPSRDICQRGTSLTIQCQVDSQVTMMFWYRQQPGQSLTLIATANQGSEATYESGFVIDKFPISRPNLTFSTLTVSNMSPEDSSIYLCSVVRDGQPQHFGDGTRLSIL.